Described below is a single T cell receptor (beta chain) sequence and its context. The length of the CDR3 is 13 residues. Trimming pared 1 base from V and 7 bases from J, leaving 8 bases between. Germline CDR1 and CDR2: LNHDA and SQIVND (reference sequence). This record belongs to a study of shared clonotypes between healthy human individuals. Study details: The donor group consisted of two women and a few men, aged 18 to 49.

Generated by immunoSEQ multiplex PCR, the TCRdb table keeps only in-frame clones and is missing some. The sample holds around 1,000,000 clones, roughly 77% seen once. Sequencing was carried out using memory CD4+ T cells from PBMCs. Specified subset: CD45RA-negative fraction. The chain uses TRBV19 and TRBJ2-1; no firm D call. The receptor's source is a man aged 18-30 years in good health. Some clones in this sample may be carry-over from other donors' samples. The DNA of the CDR3 is TGTGCCAGTAGTATAGGACACAATAATGAGCAGTTCTTC. Its protein product is CASSIGHNNEQFF.